This entry lists 13 T cell receptor beta chains sequenced from one sample in a study of T cell responses to AZD1222 COVID-19 vaccine. The protocol was immunoSEQ multiplex PCR, while the TCRdb copy is restricted to in-frame clones and leaves out a portion. The sample holds about 67,000 clones, approximately 80% seen once. Here the sequenced sample was peripheral blood, taken on day 0 of AZD1222 vaccination. Source of these receptors: an adult in good health.

The chain uses TRBV28 and TRBJ2-6; D may be TRBD1 (5 bases). CDR3 size: 15 residues. With 5 bases removed from V and 4 bases from J, the gap between germline ends came to 12 bases. Germline-derived CDR1 and CDR2 are MDHEN and SYDVKM. As DNA, the CDR3 is TGTGCCAGCAGTAAAGGGGTACCCGGGGCCAACGTCCTGACTTTC. Protein product: CASSKGVPGANVLTF. The full variable domain, with the rest looked up from reference TRBV28 and TRBJ2-6, is DVKVTQSSRYLVKRTGEKVFLECVQDMDHENMFWYRQDPGLGLRLIYFSYDVKMKEKGDIPEGYSVSREKKERFSLILESASTNQTSMYLCASSKGVPGANVLTFGAGSRLTVL.

The rearrangement links TRBV10-3 to TRBJ2-7; 7 nucleotides match TRBD1. Trimming took 0 bases from V and 3 from J; bases not matched to a gene: 2. This CDR3 has 14 amino acids. Looked up from germline, CDR1 is ENHRY and CDR2 is SYGVKD. The CDR3, as DNA: TGTGCCATCAGTGAGTCTGGGACAGACTACGAGCAGTACTTC. It encodes CAISESGTDYEQYF.

This clone was seen once. V is TRBV19 and J is TRBJ2-5; TRBD2 agrees at 9 bases. Germline V CDR1 and CDR2: LNHDA, SQIVND (reference sequence). V was clipped by 5 bases and J by 10 bases; unmatched bases: 20. The CDR3 runs 17 residues. The CDR3 protein is CASSLPKSGRPHEDQYF. The CDR3 nucleotides read TGTGCCAGTAGTCTACCCAAAAGCGGGAGGCCCCACGAGGACCAGTACTTC.

The V gene is TRBV3-1 (or the pseudogene TRBV3-2), the J gene TRBJ2-3; D is possibly TRBD1 (6 bases). Trimming cost V 8 bases and J 6 bases, with 12 bases left between them. Germline CDR1 LGHDT, CDR2 YNNKEL (reference sequence). This CDR3 has 12 residues. In DNA form, the CDR3 reads TGTGCCAGCGGTGACAGGATCGATACGCAGTATTTT. Protein sequence: CASGDRIDTQYF.

The chain carries TRBV27 and TRBJ1-2; a possible D gene is TRBD1 (5 bases). The CDR3 totals 15 residues. Between the trimmed V and J ends, which lost 2 bases and 1 base, there was a span of 11 bases. Germline assignment: CDR1 MNHEY and CDR2 SMNVEV (reference sequence). CDR3 sequence reads: CASSLGGTINYGYTF. In DNA, the CDR3 is TGTGCCAGCAGTTTAGGTGGGACGATTAACTATGGCTACACCTTC.

J is TRBJ1-4 and V is TRBV11-2; a weak D match, TRBD1 (5 bases). The CDR3 covers 17 residues. The V gene lost 5 bases and the J gene lost 7 bases, with 23 bases spanning the gap. Germline CDR1 reads SGHAT; CDR2 reads FQNNGV. DNA of the CDR3: TGTGCCAGCAGCCTAAAAACCGGGACCCTTTTGGGTGAAAAACTGTTTTTT. This translates into CASSLKTGTLLGEKLFF.

The CDR3 DNA reads as TGCGCCAGCAGCTTGGGCAGTTCCGGTAGCACAGATACGCAGTATTTT. Amino acid sequence: CASSLGSSGSTDTQYF. The rearrangement joins TRBV5-1 to TRBJ2-3; no firm D call. V shed 0 bases and J shed 0 bases, with 11 bases lying between them. Looked up from germline, CDR1 is SGHRS and CDR2 is YFSETQ. This CDR3 spans 16 amino acids.

The count of this clone is one. This sequence joins TRBV28 and TRBJ1-2; TRBD1 matches 8 bases. J was trimmed by 4 bases and V by 8 bases; bases with no gene match: 6. CDR3 size: 13 residues. Germline lookup yields CDR1 MDHEN and CDR2 SYDVKM. The CDR3 here is CASRWTGRYGYTF. The DNA of the CDR3 is TGTGCCAGCCGCTGGACAGGGCGCTATGGCTACACCTTC.

This clone appeared once. The V call is TRBV10-3, the J call TRBJ2-1; 15 positions agree with TRBD2. The ends lost 7 bases at V and 1 base at J; junction bases unmatched: 8. This CDR3 is built from 18 residues. The germline CDR1 and CDR2 sequences are ENHRY and SYGVKD. The CDR3 DNA sequence: TGTGCCATCAATCCGGGACTAGCGGGAGGACCATCCTACAATGAGCAGTTCTTC. The encoded protein is CAINPGLAGGPSYNEQFF.

The rearrangement uses TRBV28 and TRBJ2-1; 7 bases agree with TRBD2. The CDR3 runs to 15 residues. J lost 3 bases, V lost 4 bases, and 6 bases had no gene match. The germline gives CDR1 MDHEN, CDR2 SYDVKM. This CDR3 reads CASSWRETFYNEQFF. The CDR3 region has the DNA TGTGCCAGCAGTTGGCGGGAGACCTTCTACAATGAGCAGTTCTTC.

The V call is TRBV6-2 or TRBV6-3, the J call TRBJ1-4; no definite D call. Deletions cut 6 bases from V and 0 bases from J, with 11 bases between. CDR1 is MNHEY, CDR2 SVGEGT, per germline. The CDR3 covers 15 residues. The CDR3 nucleotides are TGTGCCAGCAGATACCATGGCACAACTAATGAAAAACTGTTTTTT. Translating it yields CASRYHGTTNEKLFF.

Remarks on this clone: Other DNA sequences in the sample encode the same CDR3. The rearrangement uses TRBV9 and TRBJ1-1; D is unclear. CDR3 length equals 15 residues. Germline V CDR1 and CDR2: SGDLS, YYNGEE. The V end lost 0 bases, the J end lost 1 base, and 10 bases lay between the germline ends. The CDR3, as DNA: TGTGCCAGCAGCGTAGGGAGTTGGGGGAACACTGAAGCTTTCTTT. Protein product: CASSVGSWGNTEAFF. The complete variable domain, with remaining parts taken from reference TRBV9 and TRBJ1-1, reads DSGVTQTPKHLITATGQRVTLRCSPRSGDLSVYWYQQSLDQGLQFLIQYYNGEERAKGNILERFSAQQFPDLHSELNLSSLELGDSALYFCASSVGSWGNTEAFFGQGTRLTVV.

The rearrangement links TRBV7-9 to TRBJ2-2; D gene ambiguous. This CDR3 has 14 amino acids. Germline V gives CDR1 SEHNR, CDR2 FQNEAQ (reference sequence). V lost 0 bases, J lost 4 bases, and 6 bases lay in between. The CDR3: CASSLAPFTGELFF. CDR3 DNA sequence: TGTGCCAGCAGCTTAGCCCCGTTCACCGGGGAGCTGTTTTTT.